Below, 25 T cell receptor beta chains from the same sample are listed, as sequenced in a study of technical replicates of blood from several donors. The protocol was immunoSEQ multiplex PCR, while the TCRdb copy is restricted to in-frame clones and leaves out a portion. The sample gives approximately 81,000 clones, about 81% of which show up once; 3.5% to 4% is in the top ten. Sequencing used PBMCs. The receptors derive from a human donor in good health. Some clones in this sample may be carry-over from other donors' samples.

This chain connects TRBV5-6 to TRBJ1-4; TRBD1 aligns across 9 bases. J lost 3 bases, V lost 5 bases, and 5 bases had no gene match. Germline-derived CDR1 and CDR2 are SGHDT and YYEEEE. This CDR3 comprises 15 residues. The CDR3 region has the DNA TGTGCCAGCAGGGCACAGGGGGCGTCTAATGAAAAACTGTTTTTT. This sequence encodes CASRAQGASNEKLFF. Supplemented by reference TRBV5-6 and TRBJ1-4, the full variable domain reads DAGVTQSPTHLIKTRGQQVTLRCSPKSGHDTVSWYQQALGQGPQFIFQYYEEEERQRGNFPDRFSGHQFPNYSSELNVNALLLGDSALYLCASRAQGASNEKLFFGSGTQLSVL.

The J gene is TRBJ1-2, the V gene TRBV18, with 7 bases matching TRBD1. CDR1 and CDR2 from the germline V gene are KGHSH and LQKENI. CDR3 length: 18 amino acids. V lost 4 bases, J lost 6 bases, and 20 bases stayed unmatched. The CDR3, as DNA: TGTGCCAGCTCACAATCTTTGGGACCGTCGACAGGGTCGGATGGCTACACCTTC. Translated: CASSQSLGPSTGSDGYTF. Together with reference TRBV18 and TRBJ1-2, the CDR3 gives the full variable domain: NAGVMQNPRHLVRRRGQEARLRCSPMKGHSHVYWYRQLPEEGLKFMVYLQKENIIDESGMPKERFSAEFPKEGPSILRIQQVVRGDSAAYFCASSQSLGPSTGSDGYTFGSGTRLTVV.

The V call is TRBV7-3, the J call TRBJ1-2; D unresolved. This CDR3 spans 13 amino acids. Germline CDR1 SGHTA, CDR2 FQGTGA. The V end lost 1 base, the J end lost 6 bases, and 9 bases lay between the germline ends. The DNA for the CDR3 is TGTGCCAGCAGCTTAAATTACAGAGATGGCTACACCTTC. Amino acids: CASSLNYRDGYTF.

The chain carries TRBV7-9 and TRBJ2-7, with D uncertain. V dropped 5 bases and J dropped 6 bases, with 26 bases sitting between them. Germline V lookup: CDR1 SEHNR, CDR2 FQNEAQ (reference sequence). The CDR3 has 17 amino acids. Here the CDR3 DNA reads TGTGCCAGCAGCCAAGTGTTGTACTCGTTGAGTTATCCCGAGCAGTACTTC. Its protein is CASSQVLYSLSYPEQYF.

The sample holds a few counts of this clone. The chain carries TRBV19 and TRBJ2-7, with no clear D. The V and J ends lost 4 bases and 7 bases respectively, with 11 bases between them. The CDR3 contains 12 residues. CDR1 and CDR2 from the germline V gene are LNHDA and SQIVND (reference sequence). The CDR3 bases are TGTGCCAGTAGTACGCCCGATCGGGAGCAGTACTTC. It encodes CASSTPDREQYF.

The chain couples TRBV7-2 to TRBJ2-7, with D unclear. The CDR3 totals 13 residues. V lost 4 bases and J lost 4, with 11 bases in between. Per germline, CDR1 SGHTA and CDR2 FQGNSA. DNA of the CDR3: TGTGCCAGCAGCTGGGCCCGTGGGTACGAGCAGTACTTC. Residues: CASSWARGYEQYF.

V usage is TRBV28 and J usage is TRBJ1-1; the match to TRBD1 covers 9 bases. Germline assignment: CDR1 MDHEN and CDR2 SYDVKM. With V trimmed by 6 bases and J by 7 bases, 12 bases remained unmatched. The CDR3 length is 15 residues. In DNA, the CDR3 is TGTGCCAGCAGCCTTCACAGGGGGCAAAGGGGTGAAGCTTTCTTT. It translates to CASSLHRGQRGEAFF. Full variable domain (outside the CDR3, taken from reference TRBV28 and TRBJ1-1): DVKVTQSSRYLVKRTGEKVFLECVQDMDHENMFWYRQDPGLGLRLIYFSYDVKMKEKGDIPEGYSVSREKKERFSLILESASTNQTSMYLCASSLHRGQRGEAFFGQGTRLTVV.

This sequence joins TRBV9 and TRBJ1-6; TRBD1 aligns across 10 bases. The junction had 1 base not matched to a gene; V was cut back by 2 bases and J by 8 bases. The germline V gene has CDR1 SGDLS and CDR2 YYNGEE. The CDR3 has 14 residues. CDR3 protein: CASSVTGGDSPLHF. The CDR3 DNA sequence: TGTGCCAGCAGCGTGACAGGGGGCGATTCACCCCTCCACTTT.

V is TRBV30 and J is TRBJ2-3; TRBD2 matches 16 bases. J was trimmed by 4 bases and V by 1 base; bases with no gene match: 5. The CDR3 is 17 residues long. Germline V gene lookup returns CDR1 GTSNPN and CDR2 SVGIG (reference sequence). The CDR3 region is CAWSEWGTSGGADTQYF. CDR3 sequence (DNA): TGTGCCTGGAGTGAGTGGGGGACTAGCGGGGGGGCAGATACGCAGTATTTT.

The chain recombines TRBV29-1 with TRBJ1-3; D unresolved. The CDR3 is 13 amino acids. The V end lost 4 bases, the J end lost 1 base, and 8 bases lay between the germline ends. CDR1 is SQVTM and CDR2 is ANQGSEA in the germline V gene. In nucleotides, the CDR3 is TGCAGCGTTGTGTCCGGGTCTGGAAACACCATATATTTT. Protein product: CSVVSGSGNTIYF.

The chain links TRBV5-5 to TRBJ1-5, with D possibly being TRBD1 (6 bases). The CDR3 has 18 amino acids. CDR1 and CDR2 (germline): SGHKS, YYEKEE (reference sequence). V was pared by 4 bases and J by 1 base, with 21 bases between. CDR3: CASSPSYWGGRSNQPQHF. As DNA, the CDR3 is TGTGCCAGCAGCCCCTCGTATTGGGGGGGCAGGAGCAATCAGCCCCAGCATTTT. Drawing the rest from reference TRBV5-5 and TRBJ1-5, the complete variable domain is DAGVTQSPTHLIKTRGQQVTLRCSPISGHKSVSWYQQVLGQGPQFIFQYYEKEERGRGNFPDRFSARQFPNYSSELNVNALLLGDSALYLCASSPSYWGGRSNQPQHFGDGTRLSIL.

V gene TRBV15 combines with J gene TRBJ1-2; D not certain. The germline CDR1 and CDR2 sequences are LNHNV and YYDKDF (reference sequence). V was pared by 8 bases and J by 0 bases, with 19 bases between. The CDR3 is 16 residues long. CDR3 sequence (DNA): TGTGCCACCGATGGGCCGTTTTCTCCCGCTAACTATGGCTACACCTTC. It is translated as CATDGPFSPANYGYTF.

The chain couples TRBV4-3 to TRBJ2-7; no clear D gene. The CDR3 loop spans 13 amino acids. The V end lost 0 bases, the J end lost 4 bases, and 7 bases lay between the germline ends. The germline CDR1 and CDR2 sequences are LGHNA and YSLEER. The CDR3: CASSQESTYEQYF. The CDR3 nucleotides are TGCGCCAGCAGCCAAGAGTCCACTTACGAGCAGTACTTC.

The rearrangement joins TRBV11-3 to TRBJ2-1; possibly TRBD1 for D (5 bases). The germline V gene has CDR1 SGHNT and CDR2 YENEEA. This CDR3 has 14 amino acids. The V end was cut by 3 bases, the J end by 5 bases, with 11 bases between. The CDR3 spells CASSLVGHNNEQFF. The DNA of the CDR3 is TGTGCCAGCAGCTTGGTCGGACACAACAATGAGCAGTTCTTC.

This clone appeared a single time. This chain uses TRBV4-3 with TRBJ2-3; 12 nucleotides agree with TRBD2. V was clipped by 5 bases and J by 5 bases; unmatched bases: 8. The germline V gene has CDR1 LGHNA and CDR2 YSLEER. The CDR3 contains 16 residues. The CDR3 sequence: CASSAGVGLAGDTQYF. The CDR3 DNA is TGCGCCAGCAGCGCAGGAGTGGGACTAGCGGGAGATACGCAGTATTTT.

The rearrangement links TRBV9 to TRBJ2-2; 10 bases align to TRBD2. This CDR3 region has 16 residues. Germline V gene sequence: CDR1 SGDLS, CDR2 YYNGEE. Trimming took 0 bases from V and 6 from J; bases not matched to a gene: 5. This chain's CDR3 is CASSVAASGRAGELFF. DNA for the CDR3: TGTGCCAGCAGCGTAGCGGCTAGCGGGAGAGCCGGGGAGCTGTTTTTT.

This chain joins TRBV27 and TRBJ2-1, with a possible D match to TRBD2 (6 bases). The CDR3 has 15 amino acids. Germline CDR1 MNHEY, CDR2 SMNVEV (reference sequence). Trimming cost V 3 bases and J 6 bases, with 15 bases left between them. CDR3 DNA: TGTGCCAGCAGTTTCCTAACTCGGGGAGGCAATGAGCAGTTCTTC. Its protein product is CASSFLTRGGNEQFF.

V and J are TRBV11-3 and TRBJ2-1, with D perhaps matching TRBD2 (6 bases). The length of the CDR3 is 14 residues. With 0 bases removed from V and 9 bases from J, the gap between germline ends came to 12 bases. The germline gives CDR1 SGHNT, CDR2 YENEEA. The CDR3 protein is CASSLDSEGTEQFF. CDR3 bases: TGTGCCAGCAGCTTAGATTCGGAGGGGACTGAGCAGTTCTTC.

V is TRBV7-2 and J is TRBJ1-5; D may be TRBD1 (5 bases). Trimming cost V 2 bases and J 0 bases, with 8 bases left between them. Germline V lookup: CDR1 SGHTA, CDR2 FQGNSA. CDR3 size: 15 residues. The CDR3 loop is CASSLTGPSNQPQHF. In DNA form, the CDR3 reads TGTGCCAGCAGCTTAACAGGACCTAGCAATCAGCCCCAGCATTTT.

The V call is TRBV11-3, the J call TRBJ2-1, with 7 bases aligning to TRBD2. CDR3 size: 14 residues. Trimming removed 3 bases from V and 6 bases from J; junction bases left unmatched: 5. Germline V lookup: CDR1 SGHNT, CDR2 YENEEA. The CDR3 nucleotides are TGTGCCAGCAGCTTGGTCGGGAGGCCCAATGAGCAGTTCTTC. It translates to CASSLVGRPNEQFF.

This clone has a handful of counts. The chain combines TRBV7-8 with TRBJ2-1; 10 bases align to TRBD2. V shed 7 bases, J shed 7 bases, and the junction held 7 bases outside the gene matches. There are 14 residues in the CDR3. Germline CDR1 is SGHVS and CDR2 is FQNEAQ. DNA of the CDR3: TGTGCCAGCATTAGCGGGAGGTTTGGGAATGAGCAGTTCTTC. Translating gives CASISGRFGNEQFF.

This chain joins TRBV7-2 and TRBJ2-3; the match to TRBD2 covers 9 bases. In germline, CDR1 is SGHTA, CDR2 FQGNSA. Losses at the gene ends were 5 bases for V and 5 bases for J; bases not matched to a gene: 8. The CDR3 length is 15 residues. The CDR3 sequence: CASSRSGSWVDTQYF. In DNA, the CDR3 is TGTGCCAGCAGCCGTAGCGGGAGTTGGGTAGATACGCAGTATTTT.

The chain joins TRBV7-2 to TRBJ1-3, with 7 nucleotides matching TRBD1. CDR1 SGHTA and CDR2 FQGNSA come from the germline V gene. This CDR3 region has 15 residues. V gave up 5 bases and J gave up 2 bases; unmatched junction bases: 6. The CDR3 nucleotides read TGTGCCAGCAGCCCTGGACAGGAGCCTGGAAACACCATATATTTT. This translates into CASSPGQEPGNTIYF. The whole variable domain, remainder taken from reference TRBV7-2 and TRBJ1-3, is GAGVSQSPSNKVTEKGKDVELRCDPISGHTALYWYRQSLGQGLEFLIYFQGNSAPDKSGLPSDRFSAERTGGSVSTLTIQRTQQEDSAVYLCASSPGQEPGNTIYFGEGSWLTVV.

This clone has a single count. The CDR3 DNA sequence: TGTGCCAGCAGCCCCCCATTAACGGAGGGGCAGTATTTT. It specifies CASSPPLTEGQYF. V gene TRBV7-9 combines with J gene TRBJ2-3, with a weak D call TRBD2 (6 bases). Germline V CDR1 and CDR2: SEHNR, FQNEAQ (reference sequence). The CDR3 is made up of 13 amino acids. The V end lost 5 bases, the J end lost 11 bases, and 17 bases lay between the germline ends. The variable domain in full, completed from reference TRBV7-9 and TRBJ2-3, reads DTGVSQNPRHKITKRGQNVTFRCDPISEHNRLYWYRQTLGQGPEFLTYFQNEAQLEKSRLLSDRFSAERPKGSFSTLEIQRTEQGDSAMYLCASSPPLTEGQYFGPGTRLTVL.

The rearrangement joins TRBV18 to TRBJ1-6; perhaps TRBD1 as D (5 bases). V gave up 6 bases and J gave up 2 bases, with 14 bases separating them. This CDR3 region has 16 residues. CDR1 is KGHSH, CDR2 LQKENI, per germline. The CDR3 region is CASSQGSVTYNSPLHF. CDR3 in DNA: TGTGCCAGCTCCCAGGGATCGGTGACCTATAATTCACCCCTCCACTTT.